The present entry profiles one T cell receptor (beta chain) with its context. Its antigen is not known. The data are from a study of lymphopenia after photon versus proton radiotherapy. Here immunoSEQ multiplex PCR was the method, and the copy in TCRdb shows in-frame clones only, minus some. This sample has approximately 58,000 clones, with over 70% found just once. Notes on the study in general: In patients who died, overall survival fell as post-nadir TCR diversity dropped more. Authors raise, but do not show, better survival with proton therapy. After lymphocyte nadir, photon-treated repertoires showed oligoclonal expansion, especially CD8+ Temra. Relative stability marked proton patients; photon patients lost diversity and naive cells.

The CDR3 runs to 15 residues. Germline V lookup: CDR1 SQVTM, CDR2 ANQGSEA. V shed 0 bases and J 5 bases; nucleotides not matched to a gene: 8. The material was peripheral blood, obtained from a patient treated with photon-based radiotherapy. The chain combines TRBV29-1 with TRBJ1-2, with 8 bases that match TRBD1. The sequence derives from a man aged 50 to 59 with gastric cancer. DNA of the CDR3: TGCAGCGTTGAAGAGAAGGCAGGGGGCAGGTATGGCTACACCTTC. Encoded protein: CSVEEKAGGRYGYTF.